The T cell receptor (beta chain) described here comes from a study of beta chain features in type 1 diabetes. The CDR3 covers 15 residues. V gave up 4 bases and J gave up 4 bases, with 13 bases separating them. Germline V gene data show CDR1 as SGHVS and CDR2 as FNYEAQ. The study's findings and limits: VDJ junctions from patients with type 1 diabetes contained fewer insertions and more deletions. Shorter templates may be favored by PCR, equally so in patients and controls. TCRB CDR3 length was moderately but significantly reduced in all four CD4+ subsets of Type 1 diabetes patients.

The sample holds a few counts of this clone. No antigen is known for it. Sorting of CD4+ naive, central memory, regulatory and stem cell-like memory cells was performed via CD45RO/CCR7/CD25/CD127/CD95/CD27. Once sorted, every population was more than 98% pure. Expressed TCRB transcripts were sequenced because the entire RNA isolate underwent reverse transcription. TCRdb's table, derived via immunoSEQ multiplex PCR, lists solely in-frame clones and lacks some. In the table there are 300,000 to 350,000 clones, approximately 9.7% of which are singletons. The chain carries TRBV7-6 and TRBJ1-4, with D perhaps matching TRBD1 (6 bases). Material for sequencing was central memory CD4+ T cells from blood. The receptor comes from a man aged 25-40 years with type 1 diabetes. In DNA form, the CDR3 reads TGTGCCAGCAGCTCACGGACAGCCTTTAATGAAAAACTGTTTTTT. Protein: CASSSRTAFNEKLFF.